The table lists the clone carrying this T cell receptor (beta chain) with many counts. Its cognate antigen is unknown. Preparation of the TCRbeta library used unique molecular identifiers. TCRdb processed the PCR reads anew with MiXCR; each CDR3 protein has one entry. The data contain approximately 250,000 distinct CDR3 sequences, more than 20% of them singletons. The entry originates in a study of T-cell reconstitution after alpha-beta-depleted transplantation in children. Findings and caveats of the study: It was newly produced T cells that mostly accounted for T-cell counts and diversity one year after transplant. About two months after transplant, alpha-beta T cells reportedly came from several hundred expanded graft clones. Some patients owed their high day-60 TCRbeta diversity to surviving recipient T cells and thymic progenitors.

The clonotype originates from a girl aged 2 to 9 with Fanconi anemia, due to receive a stem cell transplant. Material: PBMCs, obtained before TCRalphabeta/CD19-depleted stem cell transplant.

The CDR3 DNA reads as TGTGCCAGCAGTCAACGGGGGGGCTCCTACAATGAGCAGTTCTTC. This sequence encodes CASSQRGGSYNEQFF. The genes are TRBV28 and TRBJ2-1, with TRBD2 matching over 8 bases. V was pared by 5 bases and J by 0 bases, with 3 bases of the junction left unmatched. The germline gives CDR1 MDHEN, CDR2 SYDVKM. The CDR3 totals 15 residues.